The TCR beta chain described here comes from a study of Graves' ophthalmopathy and Graves' hyperthyroidism. Notes on the study in general: The model predicted ophthalmopathy progression with 60% to 71% sensitivity and 72% to 85% specificity. Blood repertoires reportedly contained most expanded thyroid clonotypes above 0.001 frequency.

CDR3 size: 15 residues. Trimming removed 5 bases at V and 3 bases at J, with 14 bases between. Germline V CDR1 and CDR2: SGHNT, YENEEA. Moderate-to-severe activity, CAS at least 3, NOSPECS at least 4 and duration under 3 months characterized donors with ophthalmopathy. Amplification of the TCR beta CDR3 regions used RNA transcripts (as template). HTBI primers were employed in first-round RT-PCR, then a second-round multiplex PCR followed. TCRdb ran MiXCR on the multiplex PCR reads and lists one entry per CDR3 protein. This sample has 340,000 or so distinct CDR3 sequences, with roughly 15% found just once. At least ten counts were recorded for this clonotype. The antigen is unknown.

The gene calls are TRBV11-3 and TRBJ1-3; D may be TRBD1 (6 bases). The source material was peripheral blood. The TCR was taken from an adult man with Graves' ophthalmopathy. DNA of the CDR3: TGTGCCAGCAGCCCCGGGGGCACGCGTGGAAACACCATATATTTT. It specifies CASSPGGTRGNTIYF.